The clone carrying this T cell receptor (beta chain) has more than one count but fewer than ten. Antigen: not known. TCRdb re-analysed the RT-PCR reads in MiXCR, keeping a single row per CDR3 protein. The table lists about 160,000 distinct CDR3 sequences, about 10% of them singletons. The data were taken from a study of response to subunit inactivated influenza vaccine. Study results and caveats: Authors proposed each seasonal influenza vaccination draws in few new T cells.

This TCR came from a man between 50 and 69 years old who received an inactivated influenza vaccine. The specimen comprised CD8+ T cells sorted from PBMCs, sampled around 2 years after vaccination.

The CDR3 DNA follows: TGTGCCAGCAGCCTAGACCATACTGGGTACGAGCAGTACTTC. Protein sequence: CASSLDHTGYEQYF. V is TRBV7-2 and J is TRBJ2-7; D gene ambiguous. The length of the CDR3 is 14 residues. Germline CDR1 is SGHTA and CDR2 is FQGNSA. V lost 5 bases to trimming and J lost 4 bases, with 15 bases between them.